This T cell receptor beta chain is drawn from a study of blood T cell repertoires in COVID-19. Recovery meant two consecutive negative NP/OP PCR tests, professional clearance, or resolved symptoms. V was pared by 6 bases and J by 2 bases, with 7 bases of the junction left unmatched. The CDR3 covers 16 residues. Germline V lookup: CDR1 SNHLY, CDR2 FYNNEI. Profiling relied on immunoSEQ multiplex PCR, and the TCRdb table lists in-frame clones only, not all of them. The sample yields 250,000 to 300,000 clones, around 86% seen once. This TCR derives from a middle-aged woman who had recovered from COVID-19. The genes are TRBV2 and TRBJ1-3; 10 bases match TRBD1. What was sequenced was PBMCs or T cells enriched from blood (not recorded which). The CDR3 DNA reads TGTGCCAGCAGGCCCACCGGGACAGGGGCTGGAAACACCATATATTTT. It encodes CASRPTGTGAGNTIYF.